One and the same sample provided the 2 T cell receptor beta chains below, sequenced in a study of blood T cells in healthy people across ages. The use of a sample-barcoded 5' primer and a J-beta primer mix characterized a second PCR of roughly 7 to 11 cycles. TCRdb reanalysed the 5' RACE reads using MiXCR and keeps one entry per CDR3 protein. This table has 1.5 million to 2 million distinct CDR3 sequences, approximately 40% appearing once. The sample consisted of blood. The receptors were sampled from a human donor in good health.

The chain is built from TRBV12-3 or TRBV12-4 and TRBJ2-1; 12 positions match TRBD2. This CDR3 is built from 16 residues. Losses at the gene ends were 3 bases for V and 7 bases for J; bases not matched to a gene: 7. The CDR3 region is CASSFLAGGAGNEQFF. For the CDR3, the DNA is TGTGCCAGCAGTTTTCTAGCGGGGGGGGCCGGGAATGAGCAGTTCTTC.

The chain is built from TRBV12-3 or TRBV12-4 and TRBJ2-2; D might be TRBD2 (6 bases). The V end lost 5 bases, the J end lost 4 bases, and 11 bases lay between the germline ends. The CDR3 totals 14 residues. The CDR3 nucleotides read TGTGCCAGCAGTCCCATGGGGGGCACCGGGGAGCTGTTTTTT. Its translation: CASSPMGGTGELFF.